Each of the 3 T cell receptor beta chains below was sequenced from the same sample in a study of cytomegalovirus exposure and HLA in healthy donors. PCR used 60 Vbeta primers and 13 Jbeta primers. Using immunoSEQ multiplex PCR, the repertoire was profiled, and TCRdb retains in-frame clones only, with some absent. The table shows around 190,000 clones, with 82% occurring only once. Sequenced: PBMCs. The receptors here all came from a woman aged 50 to 60 in good health and CMV-seronegative.

The chain links TRBV29-1 to TRBJ1-2; TRBD1 agrees at 7 bases. V trimming: 5 bases; J trimming: 6 bases; junction bases outside the gene matches: 9. There are 13 residues in the CDR3. The germline V gene has CDR1 SQVTM and CDR2 ANQGSEA. CDR3 region: CSVSPGQRDGYTF. In DNA form, the CDR3 reads TGCAGCGTTTCTCCGGGACAGCGAGATGGCTACACCTTC.

Only one count was recorded for this clone. CDR3 region: CASSVRGGQSTDTQYF. For the CDR3, the DNA is TGTGCCAGCAGCGTTCGGGGGGGCCAAAGCACAGATACGCAGTATTTT. This chain connects TRBV9 to TRBJ2-3; the match to TRBD2 covers 8 bases. The CDR3 covers 16 residues. The V gene end was trimmed by 2 bases and the J gene end by 0 bases; junction bases not matched to a gene: 5. Looked up from germline, CDR1 is SGDLS and CDR2 is YYNGEE.

The chain couples TRBV5-5 to TRBJ2-5, with D unclear. The CDR3 sequence is 13 residues long. The V end was cut by 3 bases, the J end by 1 base, with 7 bases between. CDR1 is SGHKS, CDR2 YYEKEE, per germline (reference sequence). The CDR3 DNA reads TGTGCCAGCAGCTGGGCCCCCCAAGAGACCCAGTACTTC. Translated: CASSWAPQETQYF.